The 6 T cell receptor beta chains given below trace back to one sample, sequenced in a study of T cell repertoires in aging, cancer and after chemotherapy. The template was genomic DNA from peripheral blood, not RNA. Multiplex touch-down PCR with TRB-A/B primers amplified rearranged V-D-J TRB sequences. TCRdb independently ran MiXCR on the multiplex PCR reads; one entry per CDR3 protein. The table shows about 2,000 distinct CDR3 sequences, with more than 25% occurring only once. The sample comprised blood. The receptor set was obtained from a human donor with a solid tumor.

With regard to this clonotype: A much bigger clone sits one base away, suggesting this may be a read error. The V and J genes are TRBV27 and TRBJ2-2; D unclear. The CDR3 totals 12 residues. The V and J ends lost 5 bases and 4 bases respectively, with 5 bases between them. Germline assignment: CDR1 MNHEY and CDR2 SMNVEV (reference sequence). This CDR3 reads CASSATTGELFF. CDR3 DNA: TGTGCCAGCAGTGCAACCACCGGGGAGCTGTTTTTT.

This clonotype is labeled medium-sized (0.01 to 0.1%). The rearrangement joins TRBV18 to TRBJ1-6; TRBD1 is a possible D gene (5 bases). Germline CDR1 and CDR2: KGHSH and LQKENI. The CDR3 consists of 15 residues. V was shortened by 3 bases and J by 9 bases, with 15 bases between the two germline ends. The CDR3 loop is CASSPSGVGSSPLHF. The CDR3 region has the DNA TGTGCCAGCTCACCTTCGGGGGTGGGGAGTTCACCCCTCCACTTT.

This chain joins TRBV29-1 and TRBJ2-7; the match to TRBD1 covers 10 bases. Germline loops: CDR1 SQVTM, CDR2 ANQGSEA. This CDR3 spans 13 amino acids. V shed 4 bases, J shed 6 bases, and the junction held 6 bases outside the gene matches. The CDR3 nucleotides read TGCAGCGTTGGGACAGGGGGGCTTGGCGAGCAGTACTTC. As protein: CSVGTGGLGEQYF.

Turning to this clonotype: Being one base from a much bigger clone, this may be a read error. The chain uses TRBV12-3 or TRBV12-4 and TRBJ2-7; 9 bases line up with TRBD2. The length of the CDR3 is 13 residues. CDR3 nucleotide sequence: TGTGCCAGCCGTATAGCGGGAGCCTACGAGCTGTACTTC. It translates to CASRIAGAYELYF.

By frequency in the sample, this clonotype is medium-sized. The chain is built from TRBV6-2 or TRBV6-3 and TRBJ2-7, with 9 bases identical to TRBD2. This CDR3 is 15 amino acids long. V was clipped by 6 bases and J by 0 bases; unmatched bases: 6. Germline V gives CDR1 MNHEY, CDR2 SVGEGT. The chain's CDR3 is CASRDIAGVSYEQYF. Written as DNA, the CDR3 is TGTGCCAGCAGGGACATAGCGGGGGTCTCCTACGAGCAGTACTTC.

This clonotype is large in the sample. The gene calls are TRBV29-1 and TRBJ2-7; TRBD1 or TRBD2 may be the D gene (5 bases each). Trimming removed 7 bases from V and 5 bases from J, with 15 bases in between. Looked up from germline, CDR1 is SQVTM and CDR2 is ANQGSEA. The CDR3 runs 12 residues. This CDR3 reads CSGSLGTNEQYF. The CDR3 region has the DNA TGCAGCGGTAGTTTAGGGACCAACGAGCAGTACTTC.